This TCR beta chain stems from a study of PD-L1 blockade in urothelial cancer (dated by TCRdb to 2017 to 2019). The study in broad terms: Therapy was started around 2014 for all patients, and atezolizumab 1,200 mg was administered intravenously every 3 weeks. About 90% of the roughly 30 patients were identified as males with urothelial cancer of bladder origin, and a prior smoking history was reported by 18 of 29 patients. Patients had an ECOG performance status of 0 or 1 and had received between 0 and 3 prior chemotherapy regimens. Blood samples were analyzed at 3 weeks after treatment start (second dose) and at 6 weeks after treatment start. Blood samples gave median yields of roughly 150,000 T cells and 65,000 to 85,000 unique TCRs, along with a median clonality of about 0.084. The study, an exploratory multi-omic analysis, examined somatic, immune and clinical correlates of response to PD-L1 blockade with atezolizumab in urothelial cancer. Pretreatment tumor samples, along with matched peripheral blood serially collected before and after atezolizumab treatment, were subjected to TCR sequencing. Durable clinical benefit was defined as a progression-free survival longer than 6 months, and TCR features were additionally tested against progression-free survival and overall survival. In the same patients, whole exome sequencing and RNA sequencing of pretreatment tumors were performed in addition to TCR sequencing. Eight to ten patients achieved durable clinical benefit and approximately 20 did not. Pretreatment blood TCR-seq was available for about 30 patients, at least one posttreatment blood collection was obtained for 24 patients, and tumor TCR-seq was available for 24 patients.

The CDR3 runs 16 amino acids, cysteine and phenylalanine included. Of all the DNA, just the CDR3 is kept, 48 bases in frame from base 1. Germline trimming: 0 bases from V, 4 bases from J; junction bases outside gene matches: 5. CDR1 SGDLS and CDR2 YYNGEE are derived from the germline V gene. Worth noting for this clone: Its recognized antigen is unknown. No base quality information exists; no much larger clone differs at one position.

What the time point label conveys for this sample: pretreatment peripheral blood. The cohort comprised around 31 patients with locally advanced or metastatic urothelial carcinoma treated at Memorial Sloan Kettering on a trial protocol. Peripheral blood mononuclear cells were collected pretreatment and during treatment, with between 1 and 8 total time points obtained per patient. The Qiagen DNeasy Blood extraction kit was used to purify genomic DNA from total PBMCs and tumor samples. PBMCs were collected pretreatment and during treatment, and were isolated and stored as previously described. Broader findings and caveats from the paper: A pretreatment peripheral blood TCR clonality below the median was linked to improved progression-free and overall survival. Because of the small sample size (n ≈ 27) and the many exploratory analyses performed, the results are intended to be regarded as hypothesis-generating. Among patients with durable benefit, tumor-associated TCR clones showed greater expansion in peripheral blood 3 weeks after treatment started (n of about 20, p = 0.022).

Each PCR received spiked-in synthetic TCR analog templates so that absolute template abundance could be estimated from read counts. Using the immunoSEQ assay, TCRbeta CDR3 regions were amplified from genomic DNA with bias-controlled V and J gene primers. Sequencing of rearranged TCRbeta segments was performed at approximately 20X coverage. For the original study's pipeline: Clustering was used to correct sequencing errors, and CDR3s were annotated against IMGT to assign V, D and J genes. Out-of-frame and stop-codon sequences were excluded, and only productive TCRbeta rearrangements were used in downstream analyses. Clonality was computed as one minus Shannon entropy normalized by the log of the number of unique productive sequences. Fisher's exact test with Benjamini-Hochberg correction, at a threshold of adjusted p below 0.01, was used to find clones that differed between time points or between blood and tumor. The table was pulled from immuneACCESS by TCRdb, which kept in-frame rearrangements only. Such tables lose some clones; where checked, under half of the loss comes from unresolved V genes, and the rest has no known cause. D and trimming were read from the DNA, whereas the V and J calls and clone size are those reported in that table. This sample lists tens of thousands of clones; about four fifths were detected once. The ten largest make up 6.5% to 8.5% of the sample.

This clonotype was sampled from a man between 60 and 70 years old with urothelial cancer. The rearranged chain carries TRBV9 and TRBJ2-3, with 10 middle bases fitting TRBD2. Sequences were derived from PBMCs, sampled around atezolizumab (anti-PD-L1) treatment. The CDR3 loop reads CASSVVAGGSSDTQYF. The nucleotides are TGTGCCAGCAGCGTAGTAGCGGGGGGAAGCTCAGATACGCAGTATTTT. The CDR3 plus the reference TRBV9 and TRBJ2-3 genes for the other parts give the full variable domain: DSGVTQTPKHLITATGQRVTLRCSPRSGDLSVYWYQQSLDQGLQFLIQYYNGEERAKGNILERFSAQQFPDLHSELNLSSLELGDSALYFCASSVVAGGSSDTQYFGPGTRLTVL.